The entry below gives a single T cell receptor (beta chain) sequence along with its context. How the authors handled the data: It was from reference gene primer amplification that nucleated cell counts were estimated. This table comes from immunoSEQ multiplex PCR, and its TCRdb copy is limited to in-frame clones, with some not included. V and J calls and clone size are those listed in that table; D and trimming were worked out from the DNA. The sample has under 150,000 clones, less than 85% seen once. This entry belongs to a study of blood T cell repertoires in COVID-19. For the study at large: Specimens from acute and convalescent COVID-19 originated in the United States, Italy and Spain. Sources were T cells, B-cell-depleted T cells, or PBMCs; the material itself was cDNA or gDNA.

CDR3 length equals 16 residues. Germline V gene sequence: CDR1 MNHNY, CDR2 SVGAGI (reference sequence). V trimming: 5 bases; J trimming: 0 bases; junction bases outside the gene matches: 6. The chain employs TRBV6-6 and TRBJ2-1, with 8 bases aligning to TRBD2. The receptor comes from an elderly woman in a cohort sampled during active or convalescent COVID-19. The sample consisted of peripheral blood. In DNA form, the CDR3 reads TGTGCCAGCAGTAACCGGGGGGGGGCCTCCTACAATGAGCAGTTCTTC. Translating it yields CASSNRGGASYNEQFF.